The subject of this entry is one T cell receptor (beta chain). The antigen is not known. The DNA ends 3 residues before the CDR3 does, and the rest of the CDR3 is filled in from the germline J gene. Each donor provided roughly 5 to 8 ml of heparinized whole blood. The CDR3 runs to 11 residues. The germline V gene has CDR1 DFQATT and CDR2 SNEGSKA (reference sequence). V lost 4 bases and J 7 bases, leaving 10 bases between the germline ends. The data are from a study of T cell clonality in common variable immunodeficiency. Regarding the study as a whole: Fewer TCRbeta clones were shared among CVID subjects than controls. The cause of increased CVID clonality remains unclear without subpopulation sequencing.

The table came from immunoSEQ multiplex PCR; TCRdb's copy has only in-frame clones and leaves some out. This repertoire holds under 60,000 clones, and none appear only once. The sample consisted of peripheral blood mononuclear cells. This chain links TRBV20-1 with TRBJ1-1; D remains unclear. The origin of this receptor is a person aged 18 to 75 in good health. CDR3 in amino acids: CSATQSSEAFF. The CDR3 DNA, read in part, is TGCAGTGCTACACAGTCCAGTGAA.